Following are 16 T cell receptor beta chains from one sample sequenced in a study of blood T cells in healthy people across ages. Combining a sample-barcoded 5' primer with a J-beta primer mix, a second PCR ran for about 6 to 12 cycles. Using its own MiXCR run on the 5' RACE reads, TCRdb lists one record per CDR3 protein. The sample includes about 970,000 distinct CDR3 sequences, roughly half of them seen just once. Sequenced sample: blood. The receptors stem from a woman between 55 and 75 years old in good health.

CDR3 loop: CASRLGRGRVGELFF. The DNA for the CDR3 is TGTGCCAGCAGATTGGGTAGGGGGCGTGTCGGGGAGCTGTTTTTT. The chain employs TRBV6-2 or TRBV6-3 and TRBJ2-2, with 7 bases fitting TRBD1. CDR1 is MNHEY, CDR2 SVGEGT, per germline. The CDR3 runs to 15 residues. V was pared by 6 bases and J by 7 bases, with 11 bases of the junction left unmatched.

The chain recombines TRBV20-1 with TRBJ2-3; no reliable D call. The germline V gene has CDR1 DFQATT and CDR2 SNEGSKA (reference sequence). The CDR3 is 12 amino acids. With 3 bases removed from V and 2 bases from J, the gap between germline ends came to 6 bases. The CDR3 nucleotides read TGCAGTGCTAGTTCAACCACAGATACGCAGTATTTT. It translates to CSASSTTDTQYF.

This clonotype was seen only once. V gene TRBV5-8 combines with J gene TRBJ2-1; 10 nucleotides line up with TRBD1. Germline V gene lookup returns CDR1 SGHTS and CDR2 YDEGEE. The trim removed 0 bases at V and 7 bases at J, leaving 7 bases unmatched. This CDR3 spans 16 amino acids. The CDR3 sequence is CASSLDGTGDSNEQFF. CDR3 nucleotides: TGTGCCAGCAGCTTGGACGGGACAGGGGACTCAAATGAGCAGTTCTTC.

The V call is TRBV4-1, the J call TRBJ1-1; D is possibly TRBD1 (6 bases). Per germline, CDR1 MGHRA and CDR2 YSYEKL. The length of the CDR3 is 14 residues. V lost 0 bases to trimming and J lost 6 bases, with 11 bases between them. The CDR3 spells CASSQDSGDPEAFF. As DNA, the CDR3 is TGCGCCAGCAGCCAAGATTCAGGGGACCCTGAAGCTTTCTTT.

J is TRBJ1-6 and V is TRBV7-2; TRBD1 might be the D (5 bases). V was cut by 6 bases and J by 9 bases, with 15 bases left in between. CDR1 and CDR2 from the germline V gene are SGHTA and FQGNSA. This CDR3 region has 14 residues. In DNA form, the CDR3 reads TGTGCCAGCAGTTCCCGGGGGGGGAGTTCACCCCTCCACTTT. Translating it yields CASSSRGGSSPLHF.

For this clonotype: The junction differs from germline at one of its ends, possibly a read error. The chain links TRBV4-2 to TRBJ2-7; D possibly corresponds to TRBD2 (6 bases). This CDR3 region has 16 residues. Germline CDR1 and CDR2: LGHNA and YNFKEQ. This CDR3 reads CASSRDSGPISCEQYF. The CDR3 coding sequence is TGTGCCAGCAGCAGGGATAGCGGCCCGATCTCCTGCGAGCAGTACTTC.

This rearrangement joins TRBV5-1 to TRBJ1-1; 8 positions match TRBD1. Germline lookup yields CDR1 SGHRS and CDR2 YFSETQ. V was pared by 4 bases and J by 5 bases, with 7 bases of the junction left unmatched. The CDR3 has 14 residues. The CDR3 loop is CASSTWTGQTEAFF. The CDR3 DNA reads TGCGCCAGCAGCACATGGACAGGGCAGACTGAAGCTTTCTTT.

The chain employs TRBV20-1 and TRBJ2-1; D is ambiguous. CDR3 length: 14 residues. CDR1 and CDR2 from the germline V gene are DFQATT and SNEGSKA (reference sequence). Trimming left V 1 base short and J 8 bases short, with 15 bases between. The CDR3 here is CSARVWSGQHEQFF. CDR3 coding DNA: TGCAGTGCTAGAGTGTGGTCAGGCCAACATGAGCAGTTCTTC.

This clonotype has a handful of counts. V usage is TRBV18 and J usage is TRBJ2-7, with a tentative D call TRBD2 (6 bases). CDR3 length: 13 amino acids. V was pared by 6 bases and J by 7 bases, with 16 bases between. Looked up from germline, CDR1 is KGHSH and CDR2 is LQKENI. The chain's CDR3 is CASSKYDGREQYF. The CDR3 DNA reads as TGTGCCAGCTCGAAATATGATGGGAGGGAGCAGTACTTC.

There are a few counts of this clonotype. This rearrangement joins TRBV4-3 to TRBJ1-2; D possibly corresponds to TRBD1 (5 bases). This CDR3 spans 13 amino acids. Germline CDR1 reads LGHNA; CDR2 reads YSLEER. Trimming took off 0 bases at V and 8 bases at J, with 10 bases between the two ends. CDR3 sequence reads: CASSQDRGTGYTF. The CDR3 nucleotides read TGCGCCAGCAGCCAAGATCGGGGGACCGGCTACACCTTC.

With respect to this clonotype: A much larger clone differs from this one at a single base, so this may be a read error. The chain combines TRBV28 with TRBJ1-4; 7 bases align to TRBD1. Germline CDR1 MDHEN, CDR2 SYDVKM. The CDR3 has 15 amino acids. CDR3 in amino acids: CAGSLLDRVYEKLFF. CDR3 in DNA: TGTGCCGGCAGTTTACTAGACAGGGTATATGAAAAACTGTTTTTT.

This chain connects TRBV7-2 to TRBJ1-4; the match to TRBD1 covers 11 bases. Looked up from germline, CDR1 is SGHTA and CDR2 is FQGNSA. The length of the CDR3 is 14 residues. The V gene end was trimmed by 7 bases and the J gene end by 8 bases; junction bases not matched to a gene: 6. CDR3 coding DNA: TGTGCCAGCACGGCCGGGACAGGGGGAGAAAAACTGTTTTTT. As protein: CASTAGTGGEKLFF.

This clonotype was picked up a small number of times. V gene TRBV4-1 combines with J gene TRBJ2-1; D gene uncertain. V lost 2 bases and J lost 7, with 6 bases in between. CDR1 and CDR2 from the germline V gene are MGHRA and YSYEKL. The CDR3 runs 12 residues. The CDR3 DNA reads as TGCGCCAGCAGCCAACTGGAGAATGAGCAGTTCTTC. Its protein is CASSQLENEQFF.

J is TRBJ2-7 and V is TRBV4-1; D ambiguous. The CDR3 has 15 amino acids. V gave up 4 bases and J gave up 2 bases, with 15 bases separating them. CDR1 is MGHRA, CDR2 YSYEKL, per germline. CDR3 DNA: TGCGCCAGCAGCCGCTTAGAGGCTTCCGCCTACGAGCAGTACTTC. Protein sequence: CASSRLEASAYEQYF.

This clonotype was observed a single time. CDR3 sequence reads: CARGGLGELFF. The CDR3 coding sequence is TGTGCCCGGGGCGGCCTCGGGGAGCTGTTTTTT. The V call is TRBV30, the J call TRBJ2-2, with D possibly being TRBD1 or TRBD2 (5 bases each). Between the trimmed V and J ends, which lost 8 bases and 7 bases, there was a span of 11 bases. The length of the CDR3 is 11 residues. Germline V gives CDR1 GTSNPN, CDR2 SVGIG (reference sequence).

This chain uses TRBV10-3 with TRBJ2-1; D remains ambiguous. The CDR3 sequence is 12 residues long. V lost 3 bases, J lost 10 bases, and 10 bases lay in between. Germline CDR1 reads ENHRY; CDR2 reads SYGVKD. Here the CDR3 reads CAISEQSYEQFF. The CDR3 DNA sequence: TGTGCCATCAGTGAACAGAGCTACGAGCAGTTCTTC.